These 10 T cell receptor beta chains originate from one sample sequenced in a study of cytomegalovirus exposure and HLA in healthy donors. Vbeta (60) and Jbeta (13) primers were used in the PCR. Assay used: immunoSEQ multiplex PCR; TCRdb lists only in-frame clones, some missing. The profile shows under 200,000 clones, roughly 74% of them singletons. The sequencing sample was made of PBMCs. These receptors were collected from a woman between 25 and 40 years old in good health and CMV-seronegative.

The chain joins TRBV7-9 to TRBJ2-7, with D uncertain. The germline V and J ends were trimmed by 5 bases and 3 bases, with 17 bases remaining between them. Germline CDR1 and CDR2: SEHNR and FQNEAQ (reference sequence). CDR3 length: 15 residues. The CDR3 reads CASSPPEKTGYEQYF. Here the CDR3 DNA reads TGTGCCAGCAGCCCACCGGAGAAAACCGGCTACGAGCAGTACTTC.

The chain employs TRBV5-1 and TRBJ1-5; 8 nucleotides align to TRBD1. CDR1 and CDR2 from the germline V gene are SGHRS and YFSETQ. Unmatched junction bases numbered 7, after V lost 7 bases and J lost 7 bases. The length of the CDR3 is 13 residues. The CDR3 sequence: CASPQGVGQPQHF. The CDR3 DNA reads TGCGCCAGCCCACAGGGGGTTGGACAGCCCCAGCATTTT.

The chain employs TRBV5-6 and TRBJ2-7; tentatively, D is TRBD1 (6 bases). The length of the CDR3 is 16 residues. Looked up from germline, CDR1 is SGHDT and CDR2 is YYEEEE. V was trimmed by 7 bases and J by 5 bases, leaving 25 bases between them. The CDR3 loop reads CASSQILGARGDEQYF. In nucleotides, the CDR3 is TGTGCCAGCTCCCAAATTTTGGGGGCCAGGGGTGACGAGCAGTACTTC.

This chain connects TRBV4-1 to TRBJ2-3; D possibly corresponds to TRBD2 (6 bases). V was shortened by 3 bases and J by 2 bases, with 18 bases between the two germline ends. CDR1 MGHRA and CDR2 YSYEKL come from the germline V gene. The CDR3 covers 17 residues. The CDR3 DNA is TGCGCCAGCAGCCAGACCACGACGGGGGTAACCACAGATACGCAGTATTTT. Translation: CASSQTTTGVTTDTQYF.

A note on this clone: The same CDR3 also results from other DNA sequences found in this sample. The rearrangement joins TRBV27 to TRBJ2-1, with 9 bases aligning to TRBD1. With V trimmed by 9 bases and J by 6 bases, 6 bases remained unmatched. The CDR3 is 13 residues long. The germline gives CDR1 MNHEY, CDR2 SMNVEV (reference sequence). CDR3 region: CASRRTGANEQFF. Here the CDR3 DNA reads TGTGCCAGTAGGAGGACAGGGGCCAATGAGCAGTTCTTC.

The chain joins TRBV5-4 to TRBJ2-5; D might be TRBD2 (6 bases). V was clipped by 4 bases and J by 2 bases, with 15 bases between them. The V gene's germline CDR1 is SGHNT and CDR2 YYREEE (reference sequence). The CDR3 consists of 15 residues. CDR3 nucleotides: TGTGCCAGCAGCGCGGGGCCCCCTAGGCAAGAGACCCAGTACTTC. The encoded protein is CASSAGPPRQETQYF.

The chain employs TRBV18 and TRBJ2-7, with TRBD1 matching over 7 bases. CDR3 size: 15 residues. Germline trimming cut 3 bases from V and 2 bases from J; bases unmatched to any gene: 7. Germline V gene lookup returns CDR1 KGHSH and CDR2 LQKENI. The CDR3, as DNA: TGTGCCAGCTCACCCGGACAGGCGGGCCCCTACGAGCAGTACTTC. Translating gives CASSPGQAGPYEQYF.

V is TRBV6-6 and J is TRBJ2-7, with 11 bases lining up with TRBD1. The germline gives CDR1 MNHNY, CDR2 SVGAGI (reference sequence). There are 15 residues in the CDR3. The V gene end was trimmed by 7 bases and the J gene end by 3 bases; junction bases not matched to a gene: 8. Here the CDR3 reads CASTRGGTGGYEQYF. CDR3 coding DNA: TGTGCCAGCACGAGGGGAGGGACAGGGGGCTACGAGCAGTACTTC.

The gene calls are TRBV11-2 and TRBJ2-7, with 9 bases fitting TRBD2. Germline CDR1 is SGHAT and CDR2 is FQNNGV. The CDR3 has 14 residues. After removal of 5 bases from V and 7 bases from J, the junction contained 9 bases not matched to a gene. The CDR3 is CASSHLAGSGEQYF. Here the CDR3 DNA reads TGTGCCAGCAGCCATCTAGCGGGGAGCGGGGAGCAGTACTTC.

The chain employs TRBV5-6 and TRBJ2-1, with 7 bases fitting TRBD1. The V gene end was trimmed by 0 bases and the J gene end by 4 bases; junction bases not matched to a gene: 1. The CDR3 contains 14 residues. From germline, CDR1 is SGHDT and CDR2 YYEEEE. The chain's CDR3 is CASSLGDSYNEQFF. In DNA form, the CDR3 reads TGTGCCAGCAGCTTGGGGGACAGTTACAATGAGCAGTTCTTC.